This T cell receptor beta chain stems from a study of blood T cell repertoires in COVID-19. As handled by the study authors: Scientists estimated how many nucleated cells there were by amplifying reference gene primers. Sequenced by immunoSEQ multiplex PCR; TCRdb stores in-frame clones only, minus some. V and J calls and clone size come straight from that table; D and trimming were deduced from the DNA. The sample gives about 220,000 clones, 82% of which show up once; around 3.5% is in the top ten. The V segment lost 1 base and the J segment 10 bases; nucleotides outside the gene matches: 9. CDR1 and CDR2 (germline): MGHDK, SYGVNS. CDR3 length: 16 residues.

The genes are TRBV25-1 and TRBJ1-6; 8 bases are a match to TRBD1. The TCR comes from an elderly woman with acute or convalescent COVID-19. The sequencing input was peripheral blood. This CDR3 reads CASSEWSGQGNSPLHF. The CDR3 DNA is TGTGCCAGCAGTGAATGGAGTGGACAGGGAAACTCACCCCTCCACTTT.